The 25 T cell receptor beta chains below all came from one sample that was sequenced in a study of blood T cell repertoires in COVID-19. The method was immunoSEQ multiplex PCR; TCRdb's version includes in-frame clones alone and lacks a portion of them. The sample records some 200,000 clones, 85% to 90% being singletons. Sequencing input: peripheral blood. These receptor sequences come from an elderly man with acute or convalescent COVID-19.

V is TRBV14 and J is TRBJ2-3; perhaps TRBD1 as D (6 bases). In germline, CDR1 is SGHDN, CDR2 FVKESK. This CDR3 has 14 amino acids. Deletions cut 1 base from V and 6 bases from J, with 11 bases between. For the CDR3, the DNA is TGTGCCAGCAGCCAAGTACAGGGTTGGGATACGCAGTATTTT. Its protein is CASSQVQGWDTQYF.

The chain uses TRBV27 and TRBJ1-4, with D hard to call. CDR1 is MNHEY, CDR2 SMNVEV, per germline (reference sequence). The CDR3 length is 14 residues. The germline V and J ends were trimmed by 4 bases and 10 bases, with 16 bases remaining between them. CDR3 coding DNA: TGTGCCAGCAGTTCCATCGAGCCCTCCGGAAAACTGTTTTTT. The encoded protein is CASSSIEPSGKLFF.

The chain couples TRBV12-1 to TRBJ2-6; the table names TRBD2, a call not compared with the DNA. TRBV12-1 is shown as a pseudogene. The CDR3 has 20 residues. CDR3: CASSPGGGLYRTEGANVLTF. CDR3 DNA: TGTGCCAGCAGCCCGGGCGGGGGCCTATATCGCACTGAGGGGGCCAACGTCCTGACTTTC.

The chain combines TRBV10-3 with TRBJ1-2; D is perhaps TRBD1 (6 bases). Germline V gives CDR1 ENHRY, CDR2 SYGVKD. The V end was cut by 4 bases, the J end by 3 bases, with 9 bases between. CDR3 length: 13 residues. CDR3 DNA sequence: TGTGCCATCAGTGCCTCAGGGGACTATGGCTACACCTTC. Its protein product is CAISASGDYGYTF.

The chain employs TRBV11-3 and TRBJ2-1, with 9 bases aligning to TRBD1. Germline CDR1 is SGHNT and CDR2 is YENEEA. The CDR3 sequence is 16 residues long. V shed 5 bases and J 1 base; nucleotides not matched to a gene: 6. The CDR3 sequence: CASSPQGQGSYNEQFF. As DNA, the CDR3 is TGTGCCAGCAGCCCTCAAGGACAGGGGTCCTACAATGAGCAGTTCTTC.

The chain couples TRBV7-2 to TRBJ2-1; 12 bases fit TRBD2. CDR3 length: 15 residues. From germline, CDR1 is SGHTA and CDR2 FQGNSA. The V gene end was trimmed by 1 base and the J gene end by 10 bases; junction bases not matched to a gene: 5. CDR3 coding DNA: TGTGCCAGCAGCTTAGACCTAGCGGGGGGGAGGGAGCAGTTCTTC. Encoded protein: CASSLDLAGGREQFF.

J is TRBJ1-5 and V is TRBV19; 7 nucleotides match TRBD1. With 3 bases clipped from V and 8 bases from J, the junction kept 4 bases outside the gene matches. The germline V gene has CDR1 LNHDA and CDR2 SQIVND (reference sequence). This CDR3 spans 13 amino acids. The CDR3 DNA is TGTGCCAGTAGTATCGACAGGGATAAGCCCCAGCATTTT. Its translation is CASSIDRDKPQHF.

This clone was seen once. The CDR3 DNA is TGTGCCAGCAGTTCACCAGGGAGCACAGATACGCAGTATTTT. Its translation is CASSSPGSTDTQYF. The genes are TRBV28 and TRBJ2-3; TRBD1 might be the D (5 bases). Per germline, CDR1 MDHEN and CDR2 SYDVKM. Trimming took off 4 bases at V and 0 bases at J, with 8 bases between the two ends. The CDR3 runs 14 residues.

The CDR3 sequence: CASSFSGTSGSSYNEQFF. CDR3 coding DNA: TGTGCCAGCAGCTTCTCCGGGACTAGCGGGAGCTCCTACAATGAGCAGTTCTTC. This chain uses TRBV5-4 with TRBJ2-1, with 14 bases aligning to TRBD2. Unmatched junction bases numbered 4, after V lost 2 bases and J lost 0 bases. This CDR3 spans 18 amino acids. The germline V gene has CDR1 SGHNT and CDR2 YYREEE (reference sequence).

The rearrangement uses TRBV5-5 and TRBJ2-2; 7 bases agree with TRBD1. The CDR3 extends over 15 amino acids. V trimming: 4 bases; J trimming: 5 bases; junction bases outside the gene matches: 8. Germline V CDR1 and CDR2: SGHKS, YYEKEE (reference sequence). This CDR3 reads CASSDDRVLTGELFF. CDR3 coding DNA: TGTGCCAGCAGCGACGACAGGGTTTTAACCGGGGAGCTGTTTTTT.

The chain is built from TRBV18 and TRBJ1-1, with 9 bases that match TRBD1. Germline V gene sequence: CDR1 KGHSH, CDR2 LQKENI. CDR3 size: 16 residues. The V and J ends lost 3 bases and 3 bases, in that order; junction bases with no gene match: 8. The CDR3, as DNA: TGTGCCAGCTCACCTACAGGGGGCTCGGGGGACACTGAAGCTTTCTTT. Translating it yields CASSPTGGSGDTEAFF. The full variable domain, with the rest looked up from reference TRBV18 and TRBJ1-1, is NAGVMQNPRHLVRRRGQEARLRCSPMKGHSHVYWYRQLPEEGLKFMVYLQKENIIDESGMPKERFSAEFPKEGPSILRIQQVVRGDSAAYFCASSPTGGSGDTEAFFGQGTRLTVV.

This clone was seen once. The chain combines TRBV6-6 with TRBJ1-6; D gene unclear. This CDR3 contains 15 residues. CDR1 is MNHNY and CDR2 is SVGAGI in the germline V gene (reference sequence). V dropped 8 bases and J dropped 0 bases, with 11 bases sitting between them. This CDR3 reads CASRDSTSYNSPLHF. CDR3 bases: TGTGCCAGCCGCGATTCCACCTCCTATAATTCACCCCTCCACTTT.

The gene calls are TRBV12-3 or TRBV12-4 and TRBJ2-2, with D unclear. V lost 3 bases and J lost 8, with 4 bases in between. The CDR3 is made up of 11 amino acids. The CDR3 coding sequence is TGTGCCAGCAGTTTCGGGGGGGAGCTGTTTTTT. Protein sequence: CASSFGGELFF.

This clone was observed once. This sequence joins TRBV6-5 and TRBJ2-2; 7 positions agree with TRBD1. J lost 2 bases, V lost 6 bases, and 6 bases had no gene match. The CDR3 is 15 amino acids. Germline V CDR1 and CDR2: MNHEY, SVGAGI. The CDR3 region is CASSPRTGNTGELFF. CDR3 in DNA: TGTGCCAGCAGCCCAAGGACAGGCAACACCGGGGAGCTGTTTTTT.

The chain recombines TRBV7-3 with TRBJ2-7; 9 bases fit TRBD1. Germline CDR1 and CDR2: SGHTA and FQGTGA. CDR3 size: 15 residues. J was trimmed by 3 bases and V by 1 base; bases with no gene match: 4. The CDR3 coding sequence is TGTGCCAGCAGCTTAAAAGGGGGACAGGGCTACGAGCAGTACGTC. Its translation: CASSLKGGQGYEQYV.

V usage is TRBV5-6 and J usage is TRBJ2-3, with 9 bases lining up with TRBD2. The V gene end was trimmed by 0 bases and the J gene end by 2 bases; junction bases not matched to a gene: 1. In germline, CDR1 is SGHDT, CDR2 YYEEEE. The CDR3 totals 15 residues. CDR3 nucleotides: TGTGCCAGCAGCTTGGCGGGACTAGCCACAGATACGCAGTATTTT. It is translated as CASSLAGLATDTQYF.

This clone has a single count. The V and J genes are TRBV7-2 and TRBJ2-3, with 12 bases identical to TRBD2. The junction had 12 bases not matched to a gene; V was cut back by 6 bases and J by 2 bases. CDR3 length: 18 amino acids. Germline CDR1 and CDR2: SGHTA and FQGNSA. The CDR3 bases are TGTGCCAGCAGTCTAGGGGGGACTAGCGGGCGATACACAGATACGCAGTATTTT. This sequence encodes CASSLGGTSGRYTDTQYF.

The chain employs TRBV5-4 and TRBJ2-5, with unresolved D. Germline V gene data show CDR1 as SGHNT and CDR2 as YYREEE (reference sequence). This CDR3 region has 15 residues. Trimming stripped 4 bases from V and 2 bases from J, with 15 bases between. The CDR3 bases are TGTGCCAGCAGCCACACCCCCACAACACAAGAGACCCAGTACTTC. It specifies CASSHTPTTQETQYF. The full variable domain, rest sourced from reference TRBV5-4 and TRBJ2-5, is ETGVTQSPTHLIKTRGQQVTLRCSSQSGHNTVSWYQQALGQGPQFIFQYYREEENGRGNFPPRFSGLQFPNYSSELNVNALELDDSALYLCASSHTPTTQETQYFGPGTRLLVL.

This clone has just a few counts. The V gene is TRBV6-2 or TRBV6-3, the J gene TRBJ2-7, with D maybe TRBD1 (5 bases). The CDR3 runs 14 residues. Germline CDR1 is MNHEY and CDR2 is SVGEGT. Deletions cut 2 bases from V and 5 bases from J, with 13 bases between. The CDR3: CASSYALGRNEQYF. DNA for the CDR3: TGTGCCAGCAGTTACGCTTTGGGGCGGAACGAGCAGTACTTC.

The rearrangement uses TRBV5-6 and TRBJ2-7; 7 nucleotides line up with TRBD2. The germline CDR1 and CDR2 sequences are SGHDT and YYEEEE. V was pared by 0 bases and J by 2 bases, with 11 bases of the junction left unmatched. The CDR3 is made up of 17 amino acids. The CDR3 loop is CASSLVGLAAKPYEQYF. The CDR3 DNA reads as TGTGCCAGCAGCTTGGTAGGGCTAGCGGCCAAACCCTACGAGCAGTACTTC.

This chain uses TRBV18 with TRBJ2-2; 7 nucleotides agree with TRBD2. Germline V gene sequence: CDR1 KGHSH, CDR2 LQKENI. With V trimmed by 4 bases and J by 5 bases, 13 bases remained unmatched. The CDR3 is made up of 17 amino acids. DNA of the CDR3: TGTGCCAGCTCACAACGGGAGACTAGCAGTATTACCGGGGAGCTGTTTTTT. Translating it yields CASSQRETSSITGELFF.

The V gene is TRBV11-2, the J gene TRBJ2-7, with 7 nucleotides matching TRBD2. This CDR3 spans 13 amino acids. V trimming: 1 base; J trimming: 3 bases; junction bases outside the gene matches: 0. Germline V lookup: CDR1 SGHAT, CDR2 FQNNGV. The CDR3 region has the DNA TGTGCCAGCAGCTTAGGGACTAGCTACGAGCAGTACGTC. Protein sequence: CASSLGTSYEQYV.

The chain carries TRBV11-2 and TRBJ2-1, with TRBD1 matching 8 bases. This CDR3 spans 16 amino acids. Germline loops: CDR1 SGHAT, CDR2 FQNNGV. J was trimmed by 7 bases and V by 4 bases; bases with no gene match: 12. The DNA of the CDR3 is TGTGCCAGCAGCTCCCGACAGGGGCCCCTCCTTAATGAGCAGTTCTTC. This translates into CASSSRQGPLLNEQFF.

This chain joins TRBV7-9 and TRBJ2-3, with a possible D match to TRBD2 (6 bases). CDR3 length: 15 amino acids. Trimming cost V 0 bases and J 0 bases, with 7 bases left between them. Germline CDR1 SEHNR, CDR2 FQNEAQ (reference sequence). The CDR3: CASSLAGTSTDTQYF. DNA of the CDR3: TGTGCCAGCAGCTTAGCCGGGACTAGCACAGATACGCAGTATTTT.

The chain carries TRBV9 and TRBJ1-6, with 9 nucleotides matching TRBD1. From germline, CDR1 is SGDLS and CDR2 YYNGEE. The CDR3 sequence is 15 residues long. Unmatched junction bases numbered 5, after V lost 3 bases and J lost 7 bases. The CDR3 region is CASSGGTGQNSPLHF. The CDR3 DNA sequence: TGTGCCAGCAGCGGAGGGACAGGGCAAAATTCACCCCTCCACTTT. The variable domain in full, with the rest retrieved from reference TRBV9 and TRBJ1-6, is DSGVTQTPKHLITATGQRVTLRCSPRSGDLSVYWYQQSLDQGLQFLIQYYNGEERAKGNILERFSAQQFPDLHSELNLSSLELGDSALYFCASSGGTGQNSPLHFGNGTRLTVT.